The 5 T cell receptor beta chains below come from one sample, sequenced in a study of Graves' ophthalmopathy and Graves' hyperthyroidism (dated by TCRdb to the late 2010s). Instrument on record: Illumina HiSeq 2000. For repertoire sequencing, the TCR beta CDR3 regions were amplified from RNA transcripts. HTBI primers and the Qiagen OneStep RT-PCR kit were used in a first-round RT-PCR, which was followed by a second-round multiplex PCR, size selection and purification. Through fastp at Q25 and MiXCR, TCRdb rebuilt clones from the public reads, retaining in-frame beta chains. Every CDR3 protein is listed once, alongside the most common genes and DNA of its rows. Within this sample are over a million distinct CDR3 sequences, with less than 45% of them counted one time only. The ten largest account for 11% of the sample. The material sequenced was peripheral blood or thyroid tissue (not recorded which). The origin of the receptors is an adult man with Graves' hyperthyroidism.

This clonotype has ten or more counts. The rearrangement links TRBV24-1 to TRBJ2-7, with D perhaps matching TRBD1 or TRBD2 (5 bases each). Germline V CDR1 and CDR2: KGHDR, SFDVKD. V shed 8 bases and J shed 7 bases, with 17 bases lying between them. This CDR3 region has 13 residues. The CDR3, as DNA: TGTGCCACCATTCACCAGAGGGGACGTGAGCAGTACTTC. Amino acids: CATIHQRGREQYF.

The CDR3 DNA reads TGCAGTGCTAGAGATTGGGGGGCCCCCGGGGAGACCCAGTACTTC. Protein: CSARDWGAPGETQYF. The gene calls are TRBV20-1 and TRBJ2-5, with D perhaps being TRBD1 or TRBD2 (6 bases each). Germline loops: CDR1 DFQATT, CDR2 SNEGSKA (reference sequence). V was shortened by 0 bases and J by 5 bases, with 16 bases between the two germline ends. The CDR3 extends over 15 amino acids.

In nucleotides, the CDR3 is TGTGCCATCAGTGCCGGACAGGGGGCGGCTTCACCCCTCCACTTT. Protein product: CAISAGQGAASPLHF. The rearrangement links TRBV10-3 to TRBJ1-6, with 11 bases aligning to TRBD1. With 4 bases clipped from V and 9 bases from J, the junction kept 5 bases outside the gene matches. The CDR3 totals 15 residues. The V gene's germline CDR1 is ENHRY and CDR2 SYGVKD.

This clonotype was detected ten times or more. The chain uses TRBV19 and TRBJ1-1; D remains unclear. The germline V and J ends were trimmed by 6 bases and 2 bases, with 10 bases remaining between them. The CDR3 spans 13 residues. From germline, CDR1 is LNHDA and CDR2 SQIVND (reference sequence). DNA of the CDR3: TGTGCCAGTAGGATACATACAAACACTGAAGCTTTCTTT. It translates to CASRIHTNTEAFF.

V is TRBV19 and J is TRBJ1-5; 9 bases agree with TRBD1. The germline CDR1 and CDR2 sequences are LNHDA and SQIVND (reference sequence). The CDR3 extends over 14 amino acids. V lost 3 bases to trimming and J lost 8 bases; unmatched junction nucleotides: 5. The CDR3 spells CASSIRQGVKPQHF. CDR3 in DNA: TGTGCCAGTAGTATTCGACAGGGGGTCAAGCCCCAGCATTTT.